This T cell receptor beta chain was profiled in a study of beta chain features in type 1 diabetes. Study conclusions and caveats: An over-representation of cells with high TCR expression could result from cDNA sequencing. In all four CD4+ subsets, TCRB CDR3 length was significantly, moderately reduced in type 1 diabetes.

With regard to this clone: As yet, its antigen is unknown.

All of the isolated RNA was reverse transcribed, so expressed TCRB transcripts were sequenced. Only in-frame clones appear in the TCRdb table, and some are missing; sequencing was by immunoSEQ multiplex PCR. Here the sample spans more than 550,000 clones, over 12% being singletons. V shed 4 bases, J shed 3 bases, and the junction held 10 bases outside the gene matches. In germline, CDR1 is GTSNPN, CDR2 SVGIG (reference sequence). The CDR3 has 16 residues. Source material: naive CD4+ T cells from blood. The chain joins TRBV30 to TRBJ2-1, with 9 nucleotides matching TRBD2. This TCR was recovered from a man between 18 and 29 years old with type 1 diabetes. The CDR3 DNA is TGTGCCTGGAAATTTGGCGGGGGGGCAAGCTACAATGAGCAGTTCTTC. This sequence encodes CAWKFGGGASYNEQFF.